These 3 T cell receptor beta chains originate from one sample sequenced in a study of shared clonotypes between healthy human individuals. TCRdb keeps only in-frame clones here, not all; method: immunoSEQ multiplex PCR. Among 600,000 to 800,000 clones, approximately 77% were seen once, and the ten largest hold around 1.8%. Sequences were obtained from memory CD4+ T cells sorted from blood. The subset is: CD45RA-negative fraction. The receptors shown here come from a woman younger than 45 in good health.

The chain uses TRBV4-1 and TRBJ2-3; 8 nucleotides agree with TRBD1. In germline, CDR1 is MGHRA, CDR2 YSYEKL. CDR3 size: 16 residues. Trimming took 1 base from V and 5 from J; bases not matched to a gene: 8. The CDR3 nucleotides read TGCGCCAGCAGCCAAGGGCTGACAGGGGCAATAGATACGCAGTATTTT. This gives the protein CASSQGLTGAIDTQYF.

The chain links TRBV28 to TRBJ1-5; TRBD1 matches 7 bases. Unmatched junction bases numbered 8, after V lost 6 bases and J lost 9 bases. This CDR3 has 13 residues. The germline gives CDR1 MDHEN, CDR2 SYDVKM. The CDR3 nucleotides are TGTGCCAGCAGACCAGGGGGGCCGGGGCCCCAGCATTTT. Protein: CASRPGGPGPQHF.

The chain recombines TRBV4-2 with TRBJ2-3, with 11 bases aligning to TRBD2. The CDR3 covers 16 residues. The germline gives CDR1 LGHNA, CDR2 YNFKEQ. V was clipped by 5 bases and J by 2 bases; unmatched bases: 6. In nucleotides, the CDR3 is TGTGCCAGCAGCGTACAGACTAGCGGGAACACAGATACGCAGTATTTT. Its translation is CASSVQTSGNTDTQYF.